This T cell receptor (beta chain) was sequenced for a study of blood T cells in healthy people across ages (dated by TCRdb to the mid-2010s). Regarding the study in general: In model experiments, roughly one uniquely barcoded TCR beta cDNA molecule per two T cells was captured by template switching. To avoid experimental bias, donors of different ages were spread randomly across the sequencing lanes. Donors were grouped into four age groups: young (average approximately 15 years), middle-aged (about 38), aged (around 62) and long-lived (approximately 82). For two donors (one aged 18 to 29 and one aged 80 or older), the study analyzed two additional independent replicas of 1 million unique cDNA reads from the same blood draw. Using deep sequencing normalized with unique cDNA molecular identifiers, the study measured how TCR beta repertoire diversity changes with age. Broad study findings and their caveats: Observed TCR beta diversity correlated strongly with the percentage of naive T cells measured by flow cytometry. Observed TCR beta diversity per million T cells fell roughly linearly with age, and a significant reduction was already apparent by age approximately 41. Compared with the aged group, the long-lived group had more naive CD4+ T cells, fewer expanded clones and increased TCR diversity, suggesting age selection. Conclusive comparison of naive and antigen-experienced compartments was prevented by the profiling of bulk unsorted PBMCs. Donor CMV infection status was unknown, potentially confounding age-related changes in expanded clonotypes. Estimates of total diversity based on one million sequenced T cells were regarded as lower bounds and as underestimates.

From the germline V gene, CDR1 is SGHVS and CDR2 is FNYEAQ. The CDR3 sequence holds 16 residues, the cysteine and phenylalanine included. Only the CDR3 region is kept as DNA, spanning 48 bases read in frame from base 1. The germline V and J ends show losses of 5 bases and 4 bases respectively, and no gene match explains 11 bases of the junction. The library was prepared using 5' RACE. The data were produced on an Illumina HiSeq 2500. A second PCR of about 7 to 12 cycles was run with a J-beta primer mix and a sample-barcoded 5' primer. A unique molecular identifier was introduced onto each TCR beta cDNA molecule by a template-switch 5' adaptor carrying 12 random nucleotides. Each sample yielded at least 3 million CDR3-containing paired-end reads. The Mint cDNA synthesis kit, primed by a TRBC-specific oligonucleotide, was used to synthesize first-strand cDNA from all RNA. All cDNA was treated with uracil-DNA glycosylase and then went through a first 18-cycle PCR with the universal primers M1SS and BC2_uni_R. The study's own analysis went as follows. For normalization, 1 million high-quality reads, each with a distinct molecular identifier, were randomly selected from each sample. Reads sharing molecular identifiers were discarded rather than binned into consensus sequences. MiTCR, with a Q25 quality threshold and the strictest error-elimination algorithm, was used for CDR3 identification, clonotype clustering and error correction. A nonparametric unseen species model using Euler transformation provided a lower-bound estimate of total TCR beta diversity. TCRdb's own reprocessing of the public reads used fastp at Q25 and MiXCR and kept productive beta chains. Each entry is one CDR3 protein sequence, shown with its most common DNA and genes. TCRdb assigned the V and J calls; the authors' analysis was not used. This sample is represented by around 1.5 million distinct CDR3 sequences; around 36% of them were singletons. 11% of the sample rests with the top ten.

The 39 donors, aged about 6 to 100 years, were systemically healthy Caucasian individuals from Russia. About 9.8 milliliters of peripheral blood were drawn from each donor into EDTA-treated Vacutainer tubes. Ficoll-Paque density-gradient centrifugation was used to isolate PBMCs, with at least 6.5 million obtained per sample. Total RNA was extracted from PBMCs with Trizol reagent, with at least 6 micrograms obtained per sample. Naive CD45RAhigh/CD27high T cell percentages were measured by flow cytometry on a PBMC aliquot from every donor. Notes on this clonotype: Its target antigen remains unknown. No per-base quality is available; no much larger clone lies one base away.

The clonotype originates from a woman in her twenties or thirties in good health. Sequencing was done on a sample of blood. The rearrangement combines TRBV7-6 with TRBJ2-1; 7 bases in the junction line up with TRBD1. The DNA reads TGTGCCAGCAGCCCACCGGGCAGGGGGAAATACAATGAGCAGTTCTTC. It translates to CASSPPGRGKYNEQFF.